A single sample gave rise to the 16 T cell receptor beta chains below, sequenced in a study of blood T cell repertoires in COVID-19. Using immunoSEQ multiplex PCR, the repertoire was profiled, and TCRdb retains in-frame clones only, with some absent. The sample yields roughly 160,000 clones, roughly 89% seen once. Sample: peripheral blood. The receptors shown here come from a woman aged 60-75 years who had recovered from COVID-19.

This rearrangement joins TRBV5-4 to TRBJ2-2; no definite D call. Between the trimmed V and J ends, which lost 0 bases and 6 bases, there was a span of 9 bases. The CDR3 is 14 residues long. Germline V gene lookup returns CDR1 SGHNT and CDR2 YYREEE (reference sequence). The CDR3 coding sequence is TGTGCCAGCAGCTTGGAGCACAGCCCCGGGGAGCTGTTTTTT. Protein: CASSLEHSPGELFF.

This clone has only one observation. The CDR3 sequence is CASRPGTDYGYTF. CDR3 nucleotide sequence: TGTGCCAGTAGACCCGGGACAGATTATGGCTACACCTTC. The chain links TRBV19 to TRBJ1-2, with TRBD1 matching 7 bases. This CDR3 region has 13 residues. The V gene's germline CDR1 is LNHDA and CDR2 SQIVND (reference sequence). The V segment lost 6 bases and the J segment 5 bases; nucleotides outside the gene matches: 6.

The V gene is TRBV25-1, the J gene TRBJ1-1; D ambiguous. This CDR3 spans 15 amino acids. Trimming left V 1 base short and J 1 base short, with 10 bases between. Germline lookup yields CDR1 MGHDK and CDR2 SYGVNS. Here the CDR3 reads CASSESPPRNTEAFF. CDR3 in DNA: TGTGCCAGCAGTGAATCCCCCCCGCGGAACACTGAAGCTTTCTTT. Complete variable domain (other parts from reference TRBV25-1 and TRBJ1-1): EADIYQTPRYLVIGTGKKITLECSQTMGHDKMYWYQQDPGMELHLIHYSYGVNSTEKGDLSSESTVSRIRTEHFPLTLESARPSHTSQYLCASSESPPRNTEAFFGQGTRLTVV.

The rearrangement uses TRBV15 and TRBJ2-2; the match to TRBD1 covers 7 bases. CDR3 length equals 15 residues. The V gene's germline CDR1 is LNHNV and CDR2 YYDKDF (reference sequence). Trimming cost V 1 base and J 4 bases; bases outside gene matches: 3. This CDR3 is CATSRGQGSTGELFF. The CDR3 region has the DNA TGTGCCACCAGCAGAGGACAGGGAAGCACCGGGGAGCTGTTTTTT.

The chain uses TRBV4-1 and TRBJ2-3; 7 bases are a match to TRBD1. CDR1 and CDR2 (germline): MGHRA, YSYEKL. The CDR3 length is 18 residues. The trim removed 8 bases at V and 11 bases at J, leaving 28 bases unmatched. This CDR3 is CASGSRRRTGTADNWQYF. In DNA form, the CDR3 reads TGCGCCAGCGGCTCGAGGAGAAGGACCGGGACAGCGGACAATTGGCAGTATTTT.

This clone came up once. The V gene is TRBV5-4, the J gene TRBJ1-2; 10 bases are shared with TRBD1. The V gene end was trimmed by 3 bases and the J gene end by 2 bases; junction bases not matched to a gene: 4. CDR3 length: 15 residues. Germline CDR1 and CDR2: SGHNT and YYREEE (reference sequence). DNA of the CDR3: TGTGCCAGCAGCTCTCCGGGACAGGGGAACTATGGCTACACCTTC. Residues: CASSSPGQGNYGYTF.

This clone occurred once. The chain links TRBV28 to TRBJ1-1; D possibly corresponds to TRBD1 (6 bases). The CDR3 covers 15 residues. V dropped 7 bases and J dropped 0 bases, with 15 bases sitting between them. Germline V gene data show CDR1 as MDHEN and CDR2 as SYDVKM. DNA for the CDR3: TGTGCCAGCATACAGGGTCGGGTCATGAACACTGAAGCTTTCTTT. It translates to CASIQGRVMNTEAFF.

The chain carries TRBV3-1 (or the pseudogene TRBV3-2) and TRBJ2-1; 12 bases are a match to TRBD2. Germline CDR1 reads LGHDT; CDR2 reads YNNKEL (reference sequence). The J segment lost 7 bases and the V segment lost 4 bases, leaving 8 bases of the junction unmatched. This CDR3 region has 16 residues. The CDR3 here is CASSLLAGGPLNEQFF. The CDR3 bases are TGTGCCAGCAGCCTCCTAGCGGGGGGGCCTTTGAATGAGCAGTTCTTC.

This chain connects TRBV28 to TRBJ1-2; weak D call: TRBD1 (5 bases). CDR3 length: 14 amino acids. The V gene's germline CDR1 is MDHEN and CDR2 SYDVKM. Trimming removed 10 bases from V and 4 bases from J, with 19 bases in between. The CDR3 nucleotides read TGTGCCACGCGAGACCCAGGGCCCCCCTATGGCTACACCTTC. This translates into CATRDPGPPYGYTF.

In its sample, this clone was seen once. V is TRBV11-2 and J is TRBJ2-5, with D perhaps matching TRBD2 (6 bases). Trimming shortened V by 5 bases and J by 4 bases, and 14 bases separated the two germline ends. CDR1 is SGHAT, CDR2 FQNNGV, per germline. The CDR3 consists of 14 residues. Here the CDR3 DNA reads TGTGCCAGCAGCCCCCTTGGGGGGAGAGAGACCCAGTACTTC. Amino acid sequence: CASSPLGGRETQYF.

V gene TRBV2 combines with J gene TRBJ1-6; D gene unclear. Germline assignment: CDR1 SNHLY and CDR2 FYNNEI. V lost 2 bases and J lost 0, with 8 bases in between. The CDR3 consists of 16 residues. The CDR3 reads CASSESGYSYNSPLHF. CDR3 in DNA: TGTGCCAGCAGTGAATCAGGCTACTCCTATAATTCACCCCTCCACTTT. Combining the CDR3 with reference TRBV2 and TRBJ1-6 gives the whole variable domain EPEVTQTPSHQVTQMGQEVILRCVPISNHLYFYWYRQILGQKVEFLVSFYNNEISEKSEIFDDQFSVERPDGSNFTLKIRSTKLEDSAMYFCASSESGYSYNSPLHFGNGTRLTVT.

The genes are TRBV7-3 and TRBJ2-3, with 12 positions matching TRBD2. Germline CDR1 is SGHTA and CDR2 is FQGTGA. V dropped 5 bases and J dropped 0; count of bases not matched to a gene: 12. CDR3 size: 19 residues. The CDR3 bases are TGTGCCAGCAGCCCTGGGACTAGCGGGCGGAGACGTAGCACAGATACGCAGTATTTT. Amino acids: CASSPGTSGRRRSTDTQYF.

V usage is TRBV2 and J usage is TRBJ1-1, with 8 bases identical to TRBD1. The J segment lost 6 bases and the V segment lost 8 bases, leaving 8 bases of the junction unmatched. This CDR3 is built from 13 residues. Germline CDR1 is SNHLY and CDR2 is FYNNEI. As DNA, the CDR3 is TGTGCCAGCGTGGACAGGGAGAGGGCTGAAGCTTTCTTT. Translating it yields CASVDRERAEAFF. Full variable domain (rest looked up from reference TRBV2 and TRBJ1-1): EPEVTQTPSHQVTQMGQEVILRCVPISNHLYFYWYRQILGQKVEFLVSFYNNEISEKSEIFDDQFSVERPDGSNFTLKIRSTKLEDSAMYFCASVDRERAEAFFGQGTRLTVV.

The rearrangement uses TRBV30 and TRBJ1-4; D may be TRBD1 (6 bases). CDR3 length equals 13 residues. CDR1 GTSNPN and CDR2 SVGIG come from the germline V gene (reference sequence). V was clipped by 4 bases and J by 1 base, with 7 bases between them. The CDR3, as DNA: TGTGCCTGGACAGGGGTAACTAATGAAAAACTGTTTTTT. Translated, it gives CAWTGVTNEKLFF.

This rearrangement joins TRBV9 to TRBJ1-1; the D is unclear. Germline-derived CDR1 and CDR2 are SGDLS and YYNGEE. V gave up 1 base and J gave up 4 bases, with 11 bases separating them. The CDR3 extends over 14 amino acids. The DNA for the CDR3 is TGTGCCAGCAGCGTACTAGCGGTTGGCACTGAAGCTTTCTTT. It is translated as CASSVLAVGTEAFF.

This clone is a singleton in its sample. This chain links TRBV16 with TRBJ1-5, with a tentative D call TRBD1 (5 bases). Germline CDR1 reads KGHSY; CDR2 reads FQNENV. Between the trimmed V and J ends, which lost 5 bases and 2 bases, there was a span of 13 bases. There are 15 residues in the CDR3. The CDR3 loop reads CASSWGERGNQPQHF. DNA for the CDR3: TGTGCCAGCAGCTGGGGGGAACGGGGCAATCAGCCCCAGCATTTT.